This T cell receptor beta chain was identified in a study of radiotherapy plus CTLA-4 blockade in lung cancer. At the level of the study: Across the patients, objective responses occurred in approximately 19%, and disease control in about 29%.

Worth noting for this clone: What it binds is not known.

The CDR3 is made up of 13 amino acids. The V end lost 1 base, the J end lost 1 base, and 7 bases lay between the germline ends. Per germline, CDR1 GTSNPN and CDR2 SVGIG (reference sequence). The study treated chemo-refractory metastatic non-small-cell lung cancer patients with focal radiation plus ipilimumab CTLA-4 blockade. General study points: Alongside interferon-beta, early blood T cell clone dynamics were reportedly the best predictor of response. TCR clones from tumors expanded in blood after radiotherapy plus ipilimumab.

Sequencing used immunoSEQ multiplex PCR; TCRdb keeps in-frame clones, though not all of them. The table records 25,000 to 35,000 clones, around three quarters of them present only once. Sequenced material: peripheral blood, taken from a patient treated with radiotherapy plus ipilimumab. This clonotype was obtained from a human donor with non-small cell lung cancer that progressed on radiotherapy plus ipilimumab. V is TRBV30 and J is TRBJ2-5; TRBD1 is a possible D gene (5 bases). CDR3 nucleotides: TGTGCCTGGAGTGCGACAGTCCAAGAGACCCAGTACTTC. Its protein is CAWSATVQETQYF.